This T cell receptor beta chain derives from a study of blood T cells in healthy people across ages. The germline V gene has CDR1 SGHDT and CDR2 YYEEEE. Trimming took 4 bases from V and 0 from J; bases not matched to a gene: 9. The CDR3 spans 16 residues. A second PCR, run for roughly 7 to 12 cycles, used a sample-barcoded 5' primer plus a J-beta primer mix. TCRdb reanalysed the 5' RACE reads using MiXCR and keeps one entry per CDR3 protein. The sample lists 1.5 million to 2 million distinct CDR3 sequences, less than 50% occurring once. Findings and caveats of the study: Samples with more naive T cells showed higher observed beta diversity. Whereas aged donors had fewer naive CD4+ cells, long-lived donors had more of them and higher diversity.

This clonotype was observed a handful of times. Its target is unknown. The sequence was obtained from a woman between 35 and 50 years old in good health. The specimen sequenced was blood. The chain joins TRBV5-6 to TRBJ2-7; TRBD1 agrees at 8 bases. The CDR3 nucleotides read TGTGCCAGCAGCCCCCAGACGACAGGGGTCTCCTACGAGCAGTACTTC. Translation gives CASSPQTTGVSYEQYF.